Listed below are T cell receptor beta chains from one sample, sequenced in a study of a mutant IDH1 vaccine in newly diagnosed glioma. The antigens of these receptors remain unknown. Assay: immunoSEQ multiplex PCR; the TCRdb copy retains only in-frame clones and omits some. The table includes 30,000 to 35,000 clones, 90% detected once. Sequenced here: PBMCs, sampled from a glioma patient whose treatment included an IDH1 peptide vaccine. These receptor sequences come from a man younger than 35 with glioma. CDR3s include the opening cysteine and the closing phenylalanine or tryptophan.

TRBV29-1 CSDRDRGPFGYTF
TRBV7-9 CASTGELNTEAFF
TRBV27 CASSPILSNQPQHF
TRBV29-1 CSVGTSGRSDTQYF
TRBV4-3 CASSQDSGAYGYTF
TRBV4-3 CASSPSRGSEQFF
TRBV30 CAWSVEGNTEAFF
TRBV7-2 CASSLGGLSYEQYF
TRBV28 CASSGTLGQPQHF
TRBV5-1 CASSLGAGRRNIQYF
TRBV5-6 CASSLRGFHAEAFF
TRBV7-2 CASSTQGSGTEAFF
TRBV9 CASSPSGGSYNEQFF
TRBV28 CASSLPSGRLLGTGELFF
TRBV30 CAWSFDLTNEKLFF
TRBV5-1 CASSASTGGVTEAFF
TRBV14 CASRHLGTEAFF
TRBV7-9 CASSDPTVNTEAFF
TRBV7-8 CASSLQGEGSPLHF
TRBV30 CAWFTGGTEAFF
TRBV9 CASSVAGGPYEQYF
TRBV7-9 CASSRAGGDQETQYF
TRBV6-5 CASSRDRDYGYTF
TRBV10-3 CAISGQGAQNTEAFF
TRBV7-2 CASSSNRANTEAFF
TRBV7-9 CASSLAFESATNEKLFF
TRBV27 CASSFFKGARRAEAFF
TRBV19 CASSIRRGNEKLFF
TRBV30 CAWRGGENYGYTF
TRBV29-1 CSVEARTGNSYNEQFF
TRBV7-9 CASSPSGDGVHGYTF
TRBV4-3 CASSRGQRGQETQYF
TRBV30 CAWAPGQGRYGYTF
TRBV9 CASSVGPGQGETQYF
TRBV21-1 CASRSGGENTEAFF
TRBV30 CAWSVLRGRHSNEQFF
TRBV6-1 CASSWGSLNQPQHF
TRBV7-2 CASSPQGAASGYTF
TRBV27 CASSNRQGPNYGYTF
TRBV28 CASKGPSIHEQYF
TRBV19 CASSIGGLNNEKLFF
TRBV2 CASSRTSGGTEAFF
TRBV4-1 CASSQGGGARAGELFF
TRBV9 CASSVQDSDLRAQYF
TRBV2 CASWDSGETQYF
TRBV10-1 CASSEYSAGRNEQFF
TRBV5-1 CASSQTSGRGKEQFF
TRBV11-2 CASSLWGQDGYTF
TRBV29-1 CSGGQGPEAFF
TRBV4-3 CASSQGGTSGYEQYF
TRBV21-1 CASSKEGSSGANVLTF
TRBV7-2 CASSSPGQLYYGYTF
TRBV27 CASSFSGAYEQYF
TRBV7-8 CASSLAAGALEQYF